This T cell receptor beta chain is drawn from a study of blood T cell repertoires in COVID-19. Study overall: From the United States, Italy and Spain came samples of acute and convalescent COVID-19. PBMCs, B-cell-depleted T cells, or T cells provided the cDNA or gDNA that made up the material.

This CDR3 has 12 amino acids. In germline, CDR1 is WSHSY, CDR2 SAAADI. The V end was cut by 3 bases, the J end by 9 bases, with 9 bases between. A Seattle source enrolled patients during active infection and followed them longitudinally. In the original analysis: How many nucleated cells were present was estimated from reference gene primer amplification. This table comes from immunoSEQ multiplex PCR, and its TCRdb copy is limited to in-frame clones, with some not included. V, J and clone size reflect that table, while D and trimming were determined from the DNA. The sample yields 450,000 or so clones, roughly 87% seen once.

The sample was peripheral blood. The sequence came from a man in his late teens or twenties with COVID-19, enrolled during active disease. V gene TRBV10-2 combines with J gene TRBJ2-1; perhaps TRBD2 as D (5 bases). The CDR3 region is CASSEVEGEQFF. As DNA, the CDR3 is TGCGCCAGCAGTGAAGTCGAGGGTGAGCAGTTCTTC.